This TCR beta chain was recorded in a study of tumor and adjacent non-tumor tissue in lung cancer. No cell sorting was done before RNA was extracted from the tissue. More than 3 cm separated this lung sample from the edge of the tumor. CDR3 length equals 16 residues. Germline V CDR1 and CDR2: SGHAT, FQNNGV. A modified ARM-PCR protocol with three rounds of nested PCR amplified TCRbeta. MiXCR, applied by TCRdb to the multiplex PCR reads, yields one record per CDR3 protein. The table lists about 60,000 distinct CDR3 sequences, about 56% of them singletons. Findings and limits, study-wide: In normal lung, the top 100 clones were significantly more dominant than in tumor.

On this clonotype itself: No antigen is known for it. The junction does not match germline at one end; this may be a read error.

This clonotype originated in a man in his 70s with non-small cell lung cancer. The V and J genes are TRBV11-2 and TRBJ2-1, with D possibly being TRBD2 (7 bases). The specimen was distant non-tumor lung tissue. The CDR3 DNA is TGTGCCATCAGCTTAGGCGGGACGGGGGGCATGGATGAGCAGTTCTTC. This translates into CAISLGGTGGMDEQFF.